The 17 T cell receptor beta chains below all came from one sample that was sequenced in a study of technical replicates of blood from a few donors. Some clones are missing from TCRdb's copy, which holds only in-frame ones; the method was immunoSEQ multiplex PCR. The repertoire holds about 62,000 clones, roughly nine tenths seen once, with around 4.4% in the top ten. Sequenced input: PBMCs. These receptors came from a human donor in good health. Some clones in this sample may be carry-over from other donors' samples.

V is TRBV19 and J is TRBJ2-3; 12 positions match TRBD2. Germline V gives CDR1 LNHDA, CDR2 SQIVND (reference sequence). This CDR3 is 16 amino acids long. Unmatched junction bases numbered 6, after V lost 3 bases and J lost 5 bases. The DNA of the CDR3 is TGTGCCAGTAGTATTCGACTAGCGGGGGCCGTAGATACGCAGTATTTT. Amino acids: CASSIRLAGAVDTQYF.

This chain uses TRBV19 with TRBJ2-7; weak D call: TRBD1 (5 bases). From germline, CDR1 is LNHDA and CDR2 SQIVND (reference sequence). The CDR3 loop spans 13 amino acids. V lost 5 bases to trimming and J lost 4 bases, with 12 bases between them. CDR3 in amino acids: CASSESGRYEQYF. For the CDR3, the DNA is TGTGCCAGTAGTGAGTCAGGGCGATACGAGCAGTACTTC.

The CDR3 nucleotides are TGTGCCAGCAGCTTAGCTAGCGGGAGGGTTCTAGAGACCCAGTACTTC. Translating gives CASSLASGRVLETQYF. This rearrangement joins TRBV7-9 to TRBJ2-5, with 11 bases matching TRBD2. The CDR3 sequence is 16 residues long. Germline lookup yields CDR1 SEHNR and CDR2 FQNEAQ (reference sequence). V dropped 0 bases and J dropped 4; count of bases not matched to a gene: 4.

This clone appeared once. The chain recombines TRBV5-4 with TRBJ2-1; weak D call: TRBD1 (5 bases). The CDR3 has 14 residues. V was shortened by 0 bases and J by 10 bases, with 14 bases between the two germline ends. Germline loops: CDR1 SGHNT, CDR2 YYREEE (reference sequence). CDR3 loop: CASSLGGRVGEQFF. CDR3 in DNA: TGTGCCAGCAGCTTGGGCGGCAGGGTGGGAGAGCAGTTCTTC.

CDR3 DNA: TGTGCCAGCAGTGAAGTTGGACAGGGATCCTACGAGCAGTACTTC. This encodes CASSEVGQGSYEQYF. This chain connects TRBV6-1 to TRBJ2-7, with 8 bases that match TRBD1. The CDR3 loop spans 15 amino acids. Germline V gene sequence: CDR1 MNHNS, CDR2 SASEGT. J gave up 1 base and V 1 base, and 3 bases lay outside the gene matches.

This clone was seen only once. This chain joins TRBV5-7 and TRBJ1-3; D is undetermined. TRBV5-7 is designated an ORF whose function remains uncertain. The CDR3 totals 16 residues. Trimming stripped 4 bases from V and 4 bases from J, with 18 bases between. CDR3 DNA: TGTGCCAGCAGCCTGGAGGCATTCAGGCGCGGAAACACCATATATTTT. The encoded protein is CASSLEAFRRGNTIYF.

The chain uses TRBV7-6 and TRBJ1-1, with D hard to call. The CDR3 totals 13 residues. Trimming left V 1 base short and J 5 bases short, with 8 bases between. CDR1 and CDR2 from the germline V gene are SGHVS and FNYEAQ. The CDR3 is CASSLVAGTEAFF. As DNA, the CDR3 is TGTGCCAGCAGCTTAGTTGCGGGGACTGAAGCTTTCTTT.

V is TRBV7-7 and J is TRBJ1-1; 7 bases agree with TRBD1. The CDR3 sequence is 13 residues long. V lost 5 bases to trimming and J lost 1 base; unmatched junction nucleotides: 1. CDR1 is SSHAT, CDR2 FNYEAQ, per germline (reference sequence). The CDR3 here is CASSRDRNTEAFF. In DNA, the CDR3 is TGTGCCAGCAGCAGGGACAGGAACACTGAAGCTTTCTTT. The variable domain in full, completed from reference TRBV7-7 and TRBJ1-1, reads GAGVSQSPRYKVTKRGQDVTLRCDPISSHATLYWYQQALGQGPEFLTYFNYEAQPDKSGLPSDRFSAERPEGSISTLTIQRTEQRDSAMYRCASSRDRNTEAFFGQGTRLTVV.

V is TRBV5-1 and J is TRBJ2-7, with 8 bases identical to TRBD2. V lost 4 bases, J lost 3 bases, and 9 bases stayed unmatched. In germline, CDR1 is SGHRS, CDR2 YFSETQ. There are 15 residues in the CDR3. The CDR3 DNA reads TGCGCCAGCAGCCTCAAACCTAGCGGGCTCTACGAGCAGTACTTC. This translates into CASSLKPSGLYEQYF.

This sequence joins TRBV6-6 and TRBJ2-7, with 10 bases that match TRBD2. In germline, CDR1 is MNHNY, CDR2 SVGAGI (reference sequence). The CDR3 totals 13 residues. V lost 7 bases to trimming and J lost 6 bases; unmatched junction nucleotides: 6. The chain's CDR3 is CASIGSGRREQYF. DNA of the CDR3: TGTGCCAGCATAGGTAGCGGGAGGCGCGAGCAGTACTTC.

The CDR3 nucleotides read TGCGCCAGCAGCCAAGGACTAGTGGAGACCCAGTACTTC. Protein product: CASSQGLVETQYF. V usage is TRBV4-3 and J usage is TRBJ2-5; weak D call: TRBD2 (6 bases). Trimming took off 1 base at V and 5 bases at J, with 8 bases between the two ends. The CDR3 runs 13 residues. Germline V CDR1 and CDR2: LGHNA, YSLEER.

The J gene is TRBJ2-5, the V gene TRBV7-9; D unclear. V dropped 1 base and J dropped 3 bases, with 18 bases sitting between them. The CDR3 length is 17 residues. Germline loops: CDR1 SEHNR, CDR2 FQNEAQ (reference sequence). CDR3: CASSLVPSLREKETQYF. CDR3 coding DNA: TGTGCCAGCAGCTTAGTTCCATCCCTCCGTGAGAAAGAGACCCAGTACTTC.

The V and J genes are TRBV10-3 and TRBJ2-5; 9 bases align to TRBD2. Germline values: CDR1 ENHRY, CDR2 SYGVKD. The CDR3 is made up of 14 amino acids. V lost 4 bases, J lost 4 bases, and 4 bases stayed unmatched. CDR3 amino acids: CAISGGGAGETQYF. DNA of the CDR3: TGTGCCATCAGTGGCGGGGGGGCGGGAGAGACCCAGTACTTC.

V usage is TRBV19 and J usage is TRBJ2-3; 7 nucleotides line up with TRBD2. The V gene end was trimmed by 5 bases and the J gene end by 4 bases; junction bases not matched to a gene: 12. Germline assignment: CDR1 LNHDA and CDR2 SQIVND (reference sequence). The CDR3 is made up of 16 amino acids. In DNA, the CDR3 is TGTGCCAGTAGTTCAAGGACTAGGACCCTCGCAGATACGCAGTATTTT. Translation: CASSSRTRTLADTQYF. The full variable domain, rest sourced from reference TRBV19 and TRBJ2-3, is DGGITQSPKYLFRKEGQNVTLSCEQNLNHDAMYWYRQDPGQGLRLIYYSQIVNDFQKGDIAEGYSVSREKKESFPLTVTSAQKNPTAFYLCASSSRTRTLADTQYFGPGTRLTVL.

This clone was picked up a small number of times. The J gene is TRBJ1-1, the V gene TRBV25-1; D is undetermined. The germline V gene has CDR1 MGHDK and CDR2 SYGVNS. The CDR3 consists of 11 residues. Between the trimmed V and J ends, which lost 7 bases and 1 base, there was a span of 4 bases. The CDR3 sequence: CASIRNTEAFF. The CDR3, as DNA: TGTGCCAGCATTCGGAACACTGAAGCTTTCTTT.

The CDR3 bases are TGTGCCACCAGCAGAGATGGGAGACAGGGGGCAAAGACCCAGTACTTC. Residues: CATSRDGRQGAKTQYF. The genes are TRBV15 and TRBJ2-5; 10 bases match TRBD1. This CDR3 is 16 amino acids long. The trim removed 0 bases at V and 6 bases at J, leaving 7 bases unmatched. CDR1 LNHNV and CDR2 YYDKDF come from the germline V gene (reference sequence). Looking up the rest from reference TRBV15 and TRBJ2-5 gives the full variable domain: DAMVIQNPRYQVTQFGKPVTLSCSQTLNHNVMYWYQQKSSQAPKLLFHYYDKDFNNEADTPDNFQSRRPNTSFCFLDIRSPGLGDTAMYLCATSRDGRQGAKTQYFGPGTRLLVL.

This chain links TRBV19 with TRBJ2-1; D is perhaps TRBD1 (6 bases). The V gene lost 5 bases and the J gene lost 0 bases, with 11 bases spanning the gap. Germline-derived CDR1 and CDR2 are LNHDA and SQIVND (reference sequence). The CDR3 contains 15 residues. CDR3 in amino acids: CASSPTGSSYNEQFF. The DNA for the CDR3 is TGTGCCAGTAGTCCGACAGGCAGCTCCTACAATGAGCAGTTCTTC. The variable domain in full, completed from reference TRBV19 and TRBJ2-1, reads DGGITQSPKYLFRKEGQNVTLSCEQNLNHDAMYWYRQDPGQGLRLIYYSQIVNDFQKGDIAEGYSVSREKKESFPLTVTSAQKNPTAFYLCASSPTGSSYNEQFFGPGTRLTVL.